These T cell receptor beta chains were read from a single sample in a study of control samples from healthy donors and cancer patients. Clones were sequenced by immunoSEQ multiplex PCR, and TCRdb holds only the in-frame ones, with some missing. Seen here are tens of thousands of clones, roughly 86% observed once, and the top ten hold more than 1.5%. The sequencing input was PBMCs. The receptors derive from a woman in her forties with lung cancer. Both conserved end residues are part of each CDR3. The D gene is left open where the match is weak.

J: TRBJ2-3; D: -; V: TRBV12-3/TRBV12-4; CDR3: CASRETTDTQYF
J: TRBJ2-2; D: TRBD2; V: TRBV5-1; CDR3: CASSWTSGTGELFF
J: TRBJ1-1; D: -; V: TRBV6-5; CDR3: CASGREGGNTEAFF
J: TRBJ2-7; D: TRBD1; V: TRBV19; CDR3: CASSSSFGTGRSYEQYF
J: TRBJ2-6; D: TRBD1; V: TRBV7-8; CDR3: CASSLGDREFFLGANVLTF
J: TRBJ1-4; D: -; V: TRBV28; CDR3: CASTPPTLGRREKLFF
J: TRBJ2-6; D: -; V: TRBV24-1; CDR3: CATSDLTAGANVLTF
J: TRBJ1-1; D: TRBD1; V: TRBV29-1; CDR3: CSGLTGNNGLAFF
J: TRBJ2-1; D: -; V: TRBV2; CDR3: CASTFPLALNEQFF
J: TRBJ1-1; D: -; V: TRBV2; CDR3: CASGRSRGNTEAFF
J: TRBJ1-2; D: TRBD1; V: TRBV3-1/TRBV3-2; CDR3: CASTPGQGVYGYTF
J: TRBJ1-3; D: -; V: TRBV25-1; CDR3: CASSPYRGAGNTIYF
J: TRBJ2-5; D: -; V: TRBV5-1; CDR3: CASSPQDSLQETQYF
J: TRBJ2-7; D: TRBD1; V: TRBV29-1; CDR3: CSVVGTVSSYEQYF
J: TRBJ1-2; D: TRBD1; V: TRBV19; CDR3: CASSIDFGQGIHGYTF
J: TRBJ1-2; D: TRBD1; V: TRBV7-8; CDR3: CASSSYRTGERGYTF
J: TRBJ2-2; D: -; V: TRBV30; CDR3: CAWSVGTGNTGELFF
J: TRBJ2-3; D: -; V: TRBV9; CDR3: CASSVQGSLGTDTQYF
J: TRBJ1-1; D: TRBD1; V: TRBV6-5; CDR3: CASSYQQGSTEAFF
J: TRBJ2-2; D: -; V: TRBV19; CDR3: CASIRVDTGELFF
J: TRBJ2-7; D: TRBD2; V: TRBV5-4; CDR3: CASSPTISGGPGYEQYF
J: TRBJ2-5; D: -; V: TRBV5-1; CDR3: CASKLTSIQETQYF
J: TRBJ2-5; D: -; V: TRBV7-9; CDR3: CASSFPDTPGETQYF
J: TRBJ1-5; D: -; V: TRBV9; CDR3: CASSAQGSGPQHF
J: TRBJ1-1; D: -; V: TRBV5-1; CDR3: CASSRLQGRNTEAFF
J: TRBJ1-6; D: TRBD1; V: TRBV5-6; CDR3: CASSPTGTAYNSPLHF
J: TRBJ2-3; D: -; V: TRBV6-2/TRBV6-3; CDR3: CASSRGRMGNTDTQYF
J: TRBJ1-6; D: -; V: TRBV11-2; CDR3: CASSLWVGFNSPLHF
J: TRBJ2-2; D: TRBD2; V: TRBV7-3; CDR3: CASSLLAGNRELFF
J: TRBJ2-3; D: -; V: TRBV7-7; CDR3: CASSLGTDSDTQYF
J: TRBJ2-1; D: TRBD2; V: TRBV7-9; CDR3: CASSLTTSGEGGEQFF
J: TRBJ2-7; D: TRBD2; V: TRBV28; CDR3: CASRPGGAHYEQYF
J: TRBJ2-1; D: TRBD1; V: TRBV18; CDR3: CASSPLPPGQGINEQFF
J: TRBJ2-7; D: -; V: TRBV9; CDR3: CASSVGGASSYEQYF
J: TRBJ1-1; D: -; V: TRBV2; CDR3: CASSAGTSLNTEAFF
J: TRBJ2-3; D: -; V: TRBV24-1; CDR3: CATSEAGSGVRIDTQYF
J: TRBJ2-7; D: -; V: TRBV25-1; CDR3: CASSPRGRAGEQYF
J: TRBJ2-1; D: -; V: TRBV28; CDR3: CASSPPRGLNNEQFF
J: TRBJ1-3; D: -; V: TRBV5-1; CDR3: CASSLGQGRGNTIYF
J: TRBJ1-4; D: -; V: TRBV6-1; CDR3: CASSEGSSNEKLFF
J: TRBJ1-2; D: -; V: TRBV28; CDR3: CASTEGGIGYGYTF
J: TRBJ2-7; D: -; V: TRBV28; CDR3: CASSPRQTYEQYF
J: TRBJ1-1; D: -; V: TRBV4-3; CDR3: CASSQGSGTEAFF
J: TRBJ1-2; D: -; V: TRBV4-3; CDR3: CASSQDNSGGSYGYTF
J: TRBJ1-1; D: TRBD1; V: TRBV28; CDR3: CASSPYLGRGRAAEAFF
J: TRBJ2-3; D: TRBD1; V: TRBV19; CDR3: CASSTRTGSTDTQYF
J: TRBJ2-7; D: TRBD2; V: TRBV7-2; CDR3: CASSFSGSSYEQYF
J: TRBJ2-5; D: TRBD1; V: TRBV7-6; CDR3: CASSSPGQGKETQYF
J: TRBJ1-2; D: -; V: TRBV7-2; CDR3: CASSQALVGGRNYGYTF
J: TRBJ1-1; D: -; V: TRBV5-8; CDR3: CASSLSTGTKSAEAFF
J: TRBJ2-1; D: TRBD2; V: TRBV15; CDR3: CATSVLGGANEQFF
J: TRBJ2-1; D: -; V: TRBV7-6; CDR3: CASSFPQAGAEQFF